This note documents a single T cell receptor beta chain sequence. This specimen belongs to a study of T cell responses to AZD1222 COVID-19 vaccine. Trimming pared 2 bases from V and 7 bases from J, leaving 6 bases between. In germline, CDR1 is SGHNT, CDR2 YYREEE (reference sequence). The CDR3 length is 11 residues. The protocol was immunoSEQ multiplex PCR, while the TCRdb copy is restricted to in-frame clones and leaves out a portion. The data show tens of thousands of clones, with around nine tenths seen just once and roughly 7% held by the top ten. The source is an adult in good health. The sequences come from peripheral blood, collected on day 0 of AZD1222 vaccination. The chain recombines TRBV5-4 with TRBJ2-5; D is unclear. This CDR3 is CASSFLGTQYF. CDR3 coding DNA: TGTGCCAGCAGCTTTCTTGGGACCCAGTACTTC.